Detailed here is one T cell receptor (beta chain). V was shortened by 5 bases and J by 7 bases, with 5 bases between the two germline ends. The length of the CDR3 is 10 residues. Germline-derived CDR1 and CDR2 are SGHAT and FQNNGV. Original analysis: Nucleated cell number was recorded as an estimate derived from reference gene primer amplification. The protocol was immunoSEQ multiplex PCR, while the TCRdb copy is restricted to in-frame clones and leaves out a portion. V and J calls and clone size are copied from that table; D and trimming were computed from the DNA. The sample contains roughly 210,000 clones, 80% to 90% of which appear only once. The data derive from a study of blood T cell repertoires in COVID-19. For the study at large: The recovered donors of Cohort 3 showed two negative PCRs, clearance, or symptom resolution. Sites across the United States, Italy and Spain contributed samples from acute and convalescent COVID-19.

The sample consisted of PBMCs or T cells enriched from blood (not recorded which). J is TRBJ2-5 and V is TRBV11-2; a weak D match, TRBD2 (5 bases). This sequence originates from a man in his thirties or forties in a cohort exposed to, infected with or recovered from COVID-19 (not recorded which). CDR3 amino acids: CASSGGTQYF. For the CDR3, the DNA is TGTGCCAGCAGCGGAGGGACCCAGTACTTC.